The rows below give T cell receptor beta chains drawn from one sample of a study of cytotoxic CD8 clonotypes in ibrutinib-treated CLL. Profiled with immunoSEQ multiplex PCR; TCRdb holds only in-frame clones, not every one. The data contain approximately 50,000 clones, about 70% of them singletons. The specimen was PBMCs, collected after 12 months of ibrutinib treatment. The origin of the receptors is a human donor with chronic lymphocytic leukemia. CDR3s include the opening cysteine and the closing phenylalanine or tryptophan. Size values are once, few and many counts, or a class for expanded clones, and some rows have none.

TRBV9	NA	TRBJ1-4	CASSQGTDPEKLFF
TRBV2	NA	TRBJ2-7	CASSGQGAAYEQYF
TRBV10-1	medium-sized	TRBJ1-1	CASWRQENTEAFF
TRBV7-7	NA	TRBJ2-5	CASGPRGGKETQYF
TRBV6-1	NA	TRBJ2-4	CATRDGENIQYF
TRBV27	NA	TRBJ1-4	CASSWRRNEKLFF
TRBV2	NA	TRBJ1-5	CASSEAPPGQIHQPQHF
TRBV6-5	few	TRBJ2-5	CASTSNRGPETQYF
TRBV10-1	NA	TRBJ1-1	CASSFSLNTEAFF
TRBV5-1	NA	TRBJ2-3	CASSSTASGTDTQYF
TRBV19	NA	TRBJ1-1	CASGKGRGDTEAFF
TRBV28	NA	TRBJ1-2	CASRQQGDPGYGYTF
TRBV6-6	NA	TRBJ2-5	CASSYSGHETQYF
TRBV9	NA	TRBJ1-1	CASSVSGGMNTEAFF
TRBV27	NA	TRBJ2-7	CASRDGQAPYEQYF
TRBV2	NA	TRBJ1-2	CAPRGEGPNYGYTF
TRBV2	NA	TRBJ2-3	CASSVEAGGVTDTQYF
TRBV10-1	NA	TRBJ1-6	CASSQNQNSPLHF
TRBV7-2	NA	TRBJ1-2	CASSLVGTGLPGGYTF
TRBV5-6	NA	TRBJ1-2	CASSWTGLGYTF
TRBV27	few	TRBJ1-4	CASSLSTATNEKLFF
TRBV2	NA	TRBJ1-3	CARTSGDSGNTIYF
TRBV27	NA	TRBJ2-2	CASSLYSGNGELFF
TRBV5-1	NA	TRBJ1-2	CASSLVGTNYGYTF
TRBV27	NA	TRBJ2-1	CASRSDGGLEDEQFF
TRBV19	NA	TRBJ2-5	CAASDRGSDETQYF
TRBV7-2	NA	TRBJ1-3	CASSLVGPIYF
TRBV7-9	NA	TRBJ2-5	CASSQQETQYF
TRBV7-3	NA	TRBJ1-2	CASSPGTGHGYTF
TRBV5-1	NA	TRBJ2-5	CASSTWGRETQYF
TRBV2	NA	TRBJ2-2	CASSESLSGELFF
TRBV18	NA	TRBJ2-2	CASSRRAGDTGELFF
TRBV7-6	NA	TRBJ1-5	CASAGDGNQPQHF
TRBV4-1	NA	TRBJ1-5	CASSQDQGLGQPQHF
TRBV6-1	NA	TRBJ2-5	CASSEGLAGGQETQYF
TRBV7-7	NA	TRBJ2-5	CASSLITSSGEETQYF
TRBV2	NA	TRBJ1-5	CASTTSGNAYHQPQHF
TRBV2	NA	TRBJ2-1	CASKGGITYNEQFF